Presented here are 29 T cell receptor beta chains from one specimen sequenced in a study of early T cells in non-severe SARS-CoV-2 infection (dated by TCRdb to the early 2020s). The library was prepared using 5' RACE. The reads were generated on a NextSeq 500. The public reads were quality trimmed at Q25 with fastp and then assembled into clones with MiXCR by TCRdb, keeping productive beta chains. Duplicate CDR3 protein sequences are folded into a single record with the most common DNA and genes. The sample table holds 70,000 to 85,000 distinct CDR3 sequences, of which 9.5% to 15% were seen once. 15% of the sample comes from the top ten. Material: whole blood, obtained at baseline. These receptor sequences come from an adult who was a healthcare worker with PCR-confirmed SARS-CoV-2 infection or an uninfected control (not recorded which). The donor label of this sample is uncertain.

V is TRBV28 and J is TRBJ2-7; D may be TRBD1 or TRBD2 (6 bases each). This CDR3 contains 11 residues. From germline, CDR1 is MDHEN and CDR2 SYDVKM. Between the trimmed V and J ends, which lost 7 bases and 3 bases, there was a span of 7 bases. Here the CDR3 reads CASKGGYEQYF. The CDR3, as DNA: TGTGCCAGCAAGGGGGGCTACGAGCAGTACTTC.

This clonotype was found many times. The gene calls are TRBV10-3 and TRBJ2-3; D not certain. Germline V gene sequence: CDR1 ENHRY, CDR2 SYGVKD. The CDR3 totals 13 residues. V was cut by 6 bases and J by 3 bases, with 10 bases left in between. In DNA form, the CDR3 reads TGTGCCATCAGCGCGCCCGGTACAGATACGCAGTATTTT. Translation: CAISAPGTDTQYF.

This chain uses TRBV20-1 with TRBJ1-1; TRBD1 might be the D (6 bases). Trimming left V 0 bases short and J 3 bases short, with 17 bases between. CDR3 size: 16 residues. CDR1 and CDR2 from the germline V gene are DFQATT and SNEGSKA (reference sequence). CDR3 region: CSARDSEGGLDTEAFF. Written as DNA, the CDR3 is TGCAGTGCTAGAGATAGTGAGGGGGGATTGGACACTGAAGCTTTCTTT.

This clonotype was detected only a few times. The gene calls are TRBV6-5 and TRBJ2-1; D is possibly TRBD2 (6 bases). From germline, CDR1 is MNHEY and CDR2 SVGAGI. V gave up 5 bases and J gave up 8 bases, with 16 bases separating them. This CDR3 region has 14 residues. CDR3 amino acids: CASSTPLASDEQFF. The CDR3 coding sequence is TGTGCCAGCAGTACCCCTCTAGCGAGCGATGAGCAGTTCTTC.

Notes on this clonotype: Compared with germline, one end of the junction differs, possibly owing to a read error. V gene TRBV7-2 combines with J gene TRBJ2-3, with 9 bases that match TRBD2. Germline V gene data show CDR1 as SGHTA and CDR2 as FQGNSA. The CDR3 contains 15 residues. CDR3 protein: CASSRAGTSKDTQYF. CDR3 sequence (DNA): TGTGCCAGCAGCAGAGCCGGGACTAGCAAAGATACGCAGTATTTT.

This clonotype was recorded a few times. The chain employs TRBV4-3 and TRBJ1-1; 9 nucleotides align to TRBD1. The CDR3 sequence is 14 residues long. Unmatched junction bases numbered 3, after V lost 3 bases and J lost 4 bases. The germline V gene has CDR1 LGHNA and CDR2 YSLEER. The CDR3 nucleotides read TGCGCCAGCAGCCACCAGGACAGGGGCACTGAAGCTTTCTTT. Protein: CASSHQDRGTEAFF.

In its sample, this clonotype was seen many times. The chain's CDR3 is CASSTRDSDSYEQYF. For the CDR3, the DNA is TGTGCCAGCAGCACCCGGGACAGTGACTCCTACGAGCAGTACTTC. The chain combines TRBV7-4 with TRBJ2-7; 7 nucleotides match TRBD1. This CDR3 contains 15 residues. CDR1 is SGHVT, CDR2 SQSDAQ, per germline. Trimming took 5 bases from V and 0 from J; bases not matched to a gene: 7.

In this sample, this clonotype turned up a few times. DNA of the CDR3: TGTGCCAGCAGACGAAAAACCCACCCTCGGCTGACCTACGAGCAGTACTTC. It yields the protein CASRRKTHPRLTYEQYF. The J gene is TRBJ2-7, the V gene TRBV12-3 or TRBV12-4, with D hard to call. V was trimmed by 6 bases and J by 2 bases, leaving 23 bases between them. This CDR3 comprises 17 residues.

This clonotype was observed a few times. The rearrangement joins TRBV5-1 to TRBJ2-2; D possibly uses TRBD1 or TRBD2 (6 bases each). This CDR3 region has 16 residues. V lost 9 bases and J lost 0, with 18 bases in between. The germline V gene has CDR1 SGHRS and CDR2 YFSETQ. CDR3 region: CATHPRGDSNTGELFF. The CDR3 DNA sequence: TGCGCCACCCACCCGAGGGGGGATTCGAACACCGGGGAGCTGTTTTTT.

The chain combines TRBV7-9 with TRBJ2-7; D is possibly TRBD1 (6 bases). CDR3 length equals 14 residues. Per the germline V gene, CDR1 is SEHNR and CDR2 is FQNEAQ (reference sequence). V was clipped by 7 bases and J by 5 bases, with 18 bases between them. CDR3 residues: CASTQDRFGDEQYF. DNA of the CDR3: TGTGCCAGCACCCAAGACAGGTTTGGGGACGAGCAGTACTTC. Full variable domain (rest looked up from reference TRBV7-9 and TRBJ2-7): DTGVSQNPRHKITKRGQNVTFRCDPISEHNRLYWYRQTLGQGPEFLTYFQNEAQLEKSRLLSDRFSAERPKGSFSTLEIQRTEQGDSAMYLCASTQDRFGDEQYFGPGTRLTVT.

This clonotype was seen ten or more times. This chain's CDR3 is CASSSDGTPGAGELFF. In DNA, the CDR3 is TGTGCCAGCAGCTCCGACGGGACTCCCGGTGCCGGGGAGCTGTTTTTT. This chain uses TRBV9 with TRBJ2-2; D may be TRBD2 (6 bases). The CDR3 is 16 residues long. Germline values: CDR1 SGDLS, CDR2 YYNGEE. V was cut by 4 bases and J by 6 bases, with 19 bases left in between.

This clonotype was counted ten times or more. This chain joins TRBV2 and TRBJ1-2, with TRBD1 matching over 7 bases. The CDR3 has 14 residues. J lost 6 bases, V lost 5 bases, and 9 bases had no gene match. Germline CDR1 reads SNHLY; CDR2 reads FYNNEI. CDR3 sequence: CASSRAGGVDGYTF. The CDR3, as DNA: TGTGCCAGCAGTAGGGCAGGGGGAGTAGATGGCTACACCTTC.

This clonotype has just a few counts. The rearrangement joins TRBV20-1 to TRBJ2-3; no firm D call. Trimming took off 1 base at V and 4 bases at J, with 3 bases between the two ends. The CDR3 has 11 residues. Germline V gene data show CDR1 as DFQATT and CDR2 as SNEGSKA (reference sequence). This chain's CDR3 is CSARVSDTQYF. The CDR3 nucleotides are TGCAGTGCTAGAGTTTCAGATACGCAGTATTTT.

This clonotype was seen a few times. The chain uses TRBV12-3 or TRBV12-4 and TRBJ2-4, with 10 positions matching TRBD1. The CDR3 is 17 residues long. The V and J ends lost 6 bases and 5 bases, in that order; junction bases with no gene match: 13. This CDR3 is CASSPGTGVGAQNIQYF. CDR3 DNA sequence: TGTGCCAGCAGCCCCGGGACAGGGGTTGGGGCCCAAAACATTCAGTACTTC.

The V gene is TRBV11-2, the J gene TRBJ2-1; 8 bases align to TRBD2. This CDR3 contains 15 residues. CDR1 and CDR2 (germline): SGHAT, FQNNGV. After removal of 0 bases from V and 7 bases from J, the junction contained 5 bases not matched to a gene. CDR3 sequence (DNA): TGTGCCAGCAGCTTAGATCTCCCGGGGGGGAATGAGCAGTTCTTC. This translates into CASSLDLPGGNEQFF.

This chain links TRBV12-3 or TRBV12-4 with TRBJ2-1, with D unresolved. V lost 1 base, J lost 9 bases, and 4 bases lay in between. This CDR3 comprises 11 residues. The CDR3 DNA follows: TGTGCCAGCAGTTTAGAGGGTGAGCAGTTCTTC. This sequence encodes CASSLEGEQFF.

The V gene is TRBV20-1, the J gene TRBJ2-7, with TRBD2 as a possible D gene (6 bases). Trimming pared 1 base from V and 6 bases from J, leaving 10 bases between. CDR3 length: 12 residues. Germline loops: CDR1 DFQATT, CDR2 SNEGSKA (reference sequence). The CDR3 sequence: CSARGLELEQYF. The CDR3 DNA reads as TGCAGTGCTAGAGGACTAGAACTCGAGCAGTACTTC.

The chain recombines TRBV5-6 with TRBJ2-5, with TRBD1 identical over 7 bases. The CDR3 is made up of 15 amino acids. V shed 4 bases and J 1 base; nucleotides not matched to a gene: 7. Germline lookup yields CDR1 SGHDT and CDR2 YYEEEE. This chain's CDR3 is CASSETGFTQETQYF. CDR3 bases: TGTGCCAGCAGCGAGACAGGGTTTACCCAAGAGACCCAGTACTTC.

The table lists this clonotype with a few counts. The J gene is TRBJ1-1, the V gene TRBV6-2 or TRBV6-3, with D possibly TRBD1 on 6 matching bases. CDR1 is MNHEY, CDR2 SVGEGT, per germline. With 4 bases removed from V and 1 base from J, the gap between germline ends came to 10 bases. This CDR3 is built from 14 residues. The CDR3 reads CASSWGHSNTEAFF. DNA of the CDR3: TGTGCCAGCAGTTGGGGACATTCGAACACTGAAGCTTTCTTT.

This clonotype turned up a few times. This chain joins TRBV7-6 and TRBJ2-3; D may be TRBD2 (5 bases). V was cut by 5 bases and J by 0 bases, with 12 bases left in between. This CDR3 comprises 15 residues. CDR1 SGHVS and CDR2 FNYEAQ come from the germline V gene. This CDR3 is CASSGPGVSTDTQYF. The CDR3 coding sequence is TGTGCCAGCAGCGGACCCGGGGTTAGCACAGATACGCAGTATTTT.

This clonotype came up many times. The chain recombines TRBV20-1 with TRBJ2-1, with D possibly TRBD2 on 6 matching bases. Germline V gene lookup returns CDR1 DFQATT and CDR2 SNEGSKA (reference sequence). Trimming pared 4 bases from V and 5 bases from J, leaving 15 bases between. The CDR3 runs to 14 residues. The CDR3 DNA reads as TGCAGTGCTACCCCGGGACTGGCGGACAATGAGCAGTTCTTC. Its translation: CSATPGLADNEQFF.

In this sample, this clonotype turned up a few times. The chain couples TRBV19 to TRBJ2-5; TRBD2 matches 8 bases. This CDR3 is 16 amino acids long. V gave up 4 bases and J gave up 5 bases; unmatched junction bases: 12. The germline V gene encodes CDR1 LNHDA and CDR2 SQIVND (reference sequence). The CDR3 bases are TGTGCCAGTAGTACGATGCGGGGGGCAGACGGCGAGACCCAGTACTTC. The encoded protein is CASSTMRGADGETQYF.

The table lists this clonotype with a few counts. The chain joins TRBV20-1 to TRBJ1-1; D remains unclear. V lost 4 bases and J 8 bases, leaving 8 bases between the germline ends. CDR1 and CDR2 from the germline V gene are DFQATT and SNEGSKA (reference sequence). CDR3 size: 10 residues. CDR3 nucleotide sequence: TGCAGTGCTATTCGAACAGAAGCTTTCTTT. As protein: CSAIRTEAFF.

This clonotype has just a few counts. The rearrangement joins TRBV2 to TRBJ2-7; D is undetermined. The ends were cut back, 2 bases at V and 3 bases at J, with 5 bases in the middle. Germline V lookup: CDR1 SNHLY, CDR2 FYNNEI. This CDR3 comprises 12 residues. The CDR3 nucleotides are TGTGCCAGCAGTGAAAGGGACTACGAGCAGTACTTC. It specifies CASSERDYEQYF.

A few counts support this clonotype. The chain employs TRBV6-6 and TRBJ1-5; D possibly corresponds to TRBD1 (5 bases). Germline values: CDR1 MNHNY, CDR2 SVGAGI (reference sequence). Trimming left V 2 bases short and J 6 bases short, with 11 bases between. The CDR3 is 14 residues long. The CDR3 coding sequence is TGTGCCAGCAGTTACGACAGAGGTGCTCAGCCCCAGCATTTT. Encoded protein: CASSYDRGAQPQHF.

This clonotype was seen a few times. V is TRBV5-6 and J is TRBJ1-5; D ambiguous. This CDR3 has 13 residues. CDR1 is SGHDT, CDR2 YYEEEE, per germline. The V gene lost 1 base and the J gene lost 4 bases, with 6 bases spanning the gap. CDR3 in amino acids: CASSLRQNQPQHF. The CDR3 nucleotides read TGTGCCAGCAGCTTGAGGCAGAATCAGCCCCAGCATTTT.

This clonotype appeared many times. The rearrangement uses TRBV6-6 and TRBJ2-7; D assignment may be TRBD1 or TRBD2 (5 bases each). The V gene lost 7 bases and the J gene lost 3 bases, with 13 bases spanning the gap. Germline CDR1 reads MNHNY; CDR2 reads SVGAGI (reference sequence). CDR3 length: 13 residues. The CDR3: CASTGRDYYEQYF. Written as DNA, the CDR3 is TGTGCCAGCACAGGGAGAGACTACTACGAGCAGTACTTC.

This clonotype was picked up many times. The chain is built from TRBV5-1 and TRBJ2-3; 8 bases line up with TRBD1. The trim removed 4 bases at V and 4 bases at J, leaving 2 bases unmatched. The CDR3 runs 13 residues. Germline CDR1 and CDR2: SGHRS and YFSETQ. The CDR3 spells CASSATGADTQYF. The DNA for the CDR3 is TGCGCCAGCAGCGCGACAGGGGCAGATACGCAGTATTTT. Variable domain in full (rest from reference TRBV5-1 and TRBJ2-3): KAGVTQTPRYLIKTRGQQVTLSCSPISGHRSVSWYQQTPGQGLQFLFEYFSETQRNKGNFPGRFSGRQFSNSRSEMNVSTLELGDSALYLCASSATGADTQYFGPGTRLTVL.

This clonotype was found many times. This chain joins TRBV5-1 and TRBJ2-3, with 7 bases matching TRBD2. V lost 5 bases, J lost 6 bases, and 6 bases stayed unmatched. The CDR3 loop spans 13 amino acids. The germline CDR1 and CDR2 sequences are SGHRS and YFSETQ. CDR3: CASRDGTTDTQYF. For the CDR3, the DNA is TGCGCCAGCAGGGACGGGACTACGGATACGCAGTATTTT.